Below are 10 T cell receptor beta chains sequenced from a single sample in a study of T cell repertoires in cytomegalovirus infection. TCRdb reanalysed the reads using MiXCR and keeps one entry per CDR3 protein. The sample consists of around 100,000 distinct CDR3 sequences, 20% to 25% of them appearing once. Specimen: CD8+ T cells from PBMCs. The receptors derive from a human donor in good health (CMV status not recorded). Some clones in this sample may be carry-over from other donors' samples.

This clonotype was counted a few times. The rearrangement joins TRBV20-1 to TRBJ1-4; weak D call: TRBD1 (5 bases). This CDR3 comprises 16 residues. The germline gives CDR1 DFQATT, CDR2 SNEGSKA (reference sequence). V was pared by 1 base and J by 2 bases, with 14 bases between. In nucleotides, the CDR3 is TGCAGTGCTAGAGCCCCCGGGGGGTTGACTAATGAAAAACTGTTTTTT. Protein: CSARAPGGLTNEKLFF.

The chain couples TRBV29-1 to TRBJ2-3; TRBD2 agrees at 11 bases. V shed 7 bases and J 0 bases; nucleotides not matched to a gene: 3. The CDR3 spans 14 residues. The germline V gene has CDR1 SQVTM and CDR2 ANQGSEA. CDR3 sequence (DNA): TGCAGCGCGGGGACTAGCGGCAGCACAGATACGCAGTATTTT. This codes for CSAGTSGSTDTQYF.

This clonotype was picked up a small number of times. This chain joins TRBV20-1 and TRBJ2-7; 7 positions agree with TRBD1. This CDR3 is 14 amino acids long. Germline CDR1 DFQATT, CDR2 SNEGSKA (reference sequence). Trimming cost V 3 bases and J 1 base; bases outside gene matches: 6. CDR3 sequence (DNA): TGCAGTGCTAGTGGGGACAGACAATCCTACGAGCAGTACTTC. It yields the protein CSASGDRQSYEQYF.

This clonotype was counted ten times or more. The CDR3 region is CASSFSTEAFF. CDR3 nucleotides: TGTGCCAGCAGTTTCTCCACTGAAGCTTTCTTT. The chain couples TRBV28 to TRBJ1-1; no reliable D call. The germline gives CDR1 MDHEN, CDR2 SYDVKM. V shed 3 bases and J shed 4 bases, with 3 bases lying between them. This CDR3 has 11 residues.

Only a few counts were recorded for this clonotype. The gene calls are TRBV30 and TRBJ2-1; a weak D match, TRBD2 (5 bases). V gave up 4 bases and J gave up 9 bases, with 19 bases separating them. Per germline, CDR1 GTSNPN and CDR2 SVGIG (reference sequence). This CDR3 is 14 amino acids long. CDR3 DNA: TGTGCCTGGAATTTTAGACCCCCACGGGGTGAGCAGTTCTTC. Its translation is CAWNFRPPRGEQFF.

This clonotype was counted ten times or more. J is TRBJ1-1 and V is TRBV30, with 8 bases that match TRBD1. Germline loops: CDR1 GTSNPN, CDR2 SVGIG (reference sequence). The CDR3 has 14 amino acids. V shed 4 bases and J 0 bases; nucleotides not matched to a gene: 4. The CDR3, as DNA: TGTGCCTGGATTCACAGGGGGATGAACACTGAAGCTTTCTTT. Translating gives CAWIHRGMNTEAFF.

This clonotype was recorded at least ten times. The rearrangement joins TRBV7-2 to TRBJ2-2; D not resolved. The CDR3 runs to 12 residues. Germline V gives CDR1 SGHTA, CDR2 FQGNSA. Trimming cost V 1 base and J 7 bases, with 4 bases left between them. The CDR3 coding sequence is TGTGCCAGCAGCTTAGATAGCGGGGAGCTGTTTTTT. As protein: CASSLDSGELFF.

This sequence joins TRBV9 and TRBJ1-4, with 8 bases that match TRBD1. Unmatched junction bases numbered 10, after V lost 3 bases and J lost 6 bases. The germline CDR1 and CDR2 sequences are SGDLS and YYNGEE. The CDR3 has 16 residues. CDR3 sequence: CASSDPDGTGDEKLFF. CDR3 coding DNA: TGTGCCAGCAGCGACCCCGATGGGACAGGAGATGAAAAACTGTTTTTT.

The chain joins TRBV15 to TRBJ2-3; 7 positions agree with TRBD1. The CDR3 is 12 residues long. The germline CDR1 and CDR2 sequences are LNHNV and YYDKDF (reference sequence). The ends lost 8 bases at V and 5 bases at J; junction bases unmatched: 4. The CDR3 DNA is TGTGCCACCCAATCAGGGGGAGATACGCAGTATTTT. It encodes CATQSGGDTQYF.

CDR3 protein: CASSLDNRDREDEQYF. The CDR3 DNA reads TGTGCCAGCAGCTTAGATAACCGGGACAGGGAAGACGAGCAGTACTTC. The chain carries TRBV7-8 and TRBJ2-7, with 9 bases fitting TRBD1. CDR3 length: 16 amino acids. Germline V gene data show CDR1 as SGHVS and CDR2 as FQNEAQ. J was trimmed by 5 bases and V by 1 base; bases with no gene match: 9.